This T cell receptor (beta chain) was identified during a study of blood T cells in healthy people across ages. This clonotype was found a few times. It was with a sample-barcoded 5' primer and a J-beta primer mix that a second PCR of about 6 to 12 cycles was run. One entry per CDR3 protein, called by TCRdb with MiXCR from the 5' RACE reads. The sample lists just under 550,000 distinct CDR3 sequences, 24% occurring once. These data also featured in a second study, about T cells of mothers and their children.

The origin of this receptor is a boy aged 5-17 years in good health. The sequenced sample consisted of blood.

CDR3 bases: TGTGCCAGCAGATTACCCTCAGGTTGGGAGACCCAGTACTTC. This translates into CASRLPSGWETQYF. The rearrangement uses TRBV28 and TRBJ2-5; D gene unclear. The germline V gene encodes CDR1 MDHEN and CDR2 SYDVKM. V was shortened by 6 bases and J by 5 bases, with 16 bases between the two germline ends. This CDR3 has 14 amino acids.